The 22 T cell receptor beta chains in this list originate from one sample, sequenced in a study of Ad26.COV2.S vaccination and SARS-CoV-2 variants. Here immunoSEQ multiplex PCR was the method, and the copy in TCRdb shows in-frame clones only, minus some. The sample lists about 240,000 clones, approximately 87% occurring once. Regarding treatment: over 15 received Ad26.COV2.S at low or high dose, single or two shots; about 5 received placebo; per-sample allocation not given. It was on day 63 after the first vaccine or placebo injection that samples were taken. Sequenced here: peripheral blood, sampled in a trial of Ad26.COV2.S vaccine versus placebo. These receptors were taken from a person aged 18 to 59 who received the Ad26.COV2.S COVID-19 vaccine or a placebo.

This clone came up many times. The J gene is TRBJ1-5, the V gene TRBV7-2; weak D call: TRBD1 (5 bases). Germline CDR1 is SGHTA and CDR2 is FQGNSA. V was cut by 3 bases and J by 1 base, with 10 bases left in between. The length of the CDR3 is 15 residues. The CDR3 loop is CASSFVAGSNQPQHF. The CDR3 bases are TGTGCCAGCAGCTTTGTGGCAGGGAGCAATCAGCCCCAGCATTTT.

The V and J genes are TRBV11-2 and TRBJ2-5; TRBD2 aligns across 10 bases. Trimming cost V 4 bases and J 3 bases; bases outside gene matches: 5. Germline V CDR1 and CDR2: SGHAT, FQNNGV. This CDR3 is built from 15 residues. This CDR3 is CASSSSGSGEETQYF. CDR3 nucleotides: TGTGCCAGCAGCTCTAGCGGGAGTGGAGAAGAGACCCAGTACTTC.

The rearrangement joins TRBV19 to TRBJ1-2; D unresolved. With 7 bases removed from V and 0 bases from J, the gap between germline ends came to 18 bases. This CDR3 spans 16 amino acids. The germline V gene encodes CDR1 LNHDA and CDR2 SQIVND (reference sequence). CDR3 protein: CASNRVVPGANYGYTF. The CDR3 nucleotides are TGTGCCAGTAATAGGGTCGTCCCAGGAGCTAACTATGGCTACACCTTC. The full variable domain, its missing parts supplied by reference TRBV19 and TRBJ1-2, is DGGITQSPKYLFRKEGQNVTLSCEQNLNHDAMYWYRQDPGQGLRLIYYSQIVNDFQKGDIAEGYSVSREKKESFPLTVTSAQKNPTAFYLCASNRVVPGANYGYTFGSGTRLTVV.

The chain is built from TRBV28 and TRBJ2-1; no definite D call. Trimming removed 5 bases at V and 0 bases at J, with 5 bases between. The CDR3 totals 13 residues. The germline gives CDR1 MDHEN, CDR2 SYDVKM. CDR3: CASSLDSYNEQFF. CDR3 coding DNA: TGTGCCAGCAGTCTAGACTCCTACAATGAGCAGTTCTTC.

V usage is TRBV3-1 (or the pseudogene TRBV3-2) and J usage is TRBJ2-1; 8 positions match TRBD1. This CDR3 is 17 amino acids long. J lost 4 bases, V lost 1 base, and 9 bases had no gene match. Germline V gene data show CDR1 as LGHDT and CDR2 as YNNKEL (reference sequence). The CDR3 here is CASSQGPADRVYNEQFF. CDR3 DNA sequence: TGTGCCAGCAGCCAAGGGCCGGCGGACAGGGTTTACAATGAGCAGTTCTTC.

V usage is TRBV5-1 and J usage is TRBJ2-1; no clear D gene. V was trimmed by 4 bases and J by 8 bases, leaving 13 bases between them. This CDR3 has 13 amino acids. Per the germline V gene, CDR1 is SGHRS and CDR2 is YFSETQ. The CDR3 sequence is CASSRTGNHEQFF. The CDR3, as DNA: TGCGCCAGCAGCAGGACCGGCAACCATGAGCAGTTCTTC.

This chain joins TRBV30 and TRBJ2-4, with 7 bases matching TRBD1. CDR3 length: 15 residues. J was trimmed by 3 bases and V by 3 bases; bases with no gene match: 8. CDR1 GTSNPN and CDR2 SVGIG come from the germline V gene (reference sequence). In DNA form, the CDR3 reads TGTGCCTGGAGCCTGGACAGGACGAACAAAAACATTCAGTACTTC. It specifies CAWSLDRTNKNIQYF. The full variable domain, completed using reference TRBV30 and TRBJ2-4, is SQTIHQWPATLVQPVGSPLSLECTVEGTSNPNLYWYRQAAGRGLQLLFYSVGIGQISSEVPQNLSASRPQDRQFILSSKKLLLSDSGFYLCAWSLDRTNKNIQYFGAGTRLSVL.

Here the CDR3 DNA reads TGTGCCAGCAGCTTAGCCCTGCAGGGGACTGAAGCTTTCTTT. Its protein is CASSLALQGTEAFF. The chain carries TRBV7-2 and TRBJ1-1, with TRBD1 as a possible D gene (6 bases). Germline V gene data show CDR1 as SGHTA and CDR2 as FQGNSA. The CDR3 spans 14 residues. The V end lost 0 bases, the J end lost 5 bases, and 10 bases lay between the germline ends.

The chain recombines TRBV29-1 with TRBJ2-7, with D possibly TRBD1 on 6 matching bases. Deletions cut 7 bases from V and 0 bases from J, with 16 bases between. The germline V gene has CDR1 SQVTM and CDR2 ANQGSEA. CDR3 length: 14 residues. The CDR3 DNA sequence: TGCAGCGCATCACCAGGGGTTTACTCCTACGAGCAGTACTTC. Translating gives CSASPGVYSYEQYF.

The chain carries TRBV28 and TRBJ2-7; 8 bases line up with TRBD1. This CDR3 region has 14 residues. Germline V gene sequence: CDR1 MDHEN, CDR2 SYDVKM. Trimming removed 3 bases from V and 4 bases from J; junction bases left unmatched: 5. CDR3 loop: CASSFGTGIYEQYF. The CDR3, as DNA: TGTGCCAGCAGTTTCGGGACAGGTATATACGAGCAGTACTTC.

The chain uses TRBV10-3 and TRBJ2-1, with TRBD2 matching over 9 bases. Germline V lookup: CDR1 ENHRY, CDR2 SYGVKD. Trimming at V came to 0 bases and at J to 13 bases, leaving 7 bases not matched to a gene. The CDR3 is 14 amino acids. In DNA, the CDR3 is TGTGCCATCAGTGAGTCGGGAGCGGGAGGTCCCCAGTTCTTC. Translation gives CAISESGAGGPQFF.

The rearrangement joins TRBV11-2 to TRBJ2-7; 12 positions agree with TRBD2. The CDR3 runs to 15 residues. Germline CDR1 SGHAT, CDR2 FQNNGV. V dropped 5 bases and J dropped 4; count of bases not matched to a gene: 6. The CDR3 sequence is CASSPGLAGPYEQYF. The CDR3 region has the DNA TGTGCCAGCAGCCCAGGACTAGCGGGGCCATACGAGCAGTACTTC. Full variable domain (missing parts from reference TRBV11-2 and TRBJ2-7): EAGVAQSPRYKIIEKRQSVAFWCNPISGHATLYWYQQILGQGPKLLIQFQNNGVVDDSQLPKDRFSAERLKGVDSTLKIQPAKLEDSAVYLCASSPGLAGPYEQYFGPGTRLTVT.

CDR3 sequence reads: CASLPTPGNTEAFF. CDR3 DNA: TGTGCCAGCCTCCCTACCCCGGGGAACACTGAAGCTTTCTTT. The genes are TRBV3-1 (or the pseudogene TRBV3-2) and TRBJ1-1; no reliable D call. Germline V gene sequence: CDR1 LGHDT, CDR2 YNNKEL (reference sequence). This CDR3 spans 14 amino acids. Trimming removed 8 bases at V and 1 base at J, with 14 bases between.

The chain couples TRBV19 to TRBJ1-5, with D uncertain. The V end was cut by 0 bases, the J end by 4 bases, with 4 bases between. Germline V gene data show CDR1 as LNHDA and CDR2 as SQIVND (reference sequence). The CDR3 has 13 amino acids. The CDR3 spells CASSIEANQPQHF. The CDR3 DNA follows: TGTGCCAGTAGTATAGAGGCGAATCAGCCCCAGCATTTT.

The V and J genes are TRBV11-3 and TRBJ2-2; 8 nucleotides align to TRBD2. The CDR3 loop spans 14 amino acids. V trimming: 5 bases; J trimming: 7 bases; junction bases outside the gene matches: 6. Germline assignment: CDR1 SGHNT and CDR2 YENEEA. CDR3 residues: CASSLGRASGELFF. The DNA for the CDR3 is TGTGCCAGCAGCCTCGGGAGGGCGAGCGGGGAGCTGTTTTTT.

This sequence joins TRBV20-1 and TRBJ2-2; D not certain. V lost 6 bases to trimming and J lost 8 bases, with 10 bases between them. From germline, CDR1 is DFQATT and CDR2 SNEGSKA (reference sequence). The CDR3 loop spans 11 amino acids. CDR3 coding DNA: TGCAGTGCCCCTTTATCGGGGGAGCTGTTTTTT. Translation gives CSAPLSGELFF.

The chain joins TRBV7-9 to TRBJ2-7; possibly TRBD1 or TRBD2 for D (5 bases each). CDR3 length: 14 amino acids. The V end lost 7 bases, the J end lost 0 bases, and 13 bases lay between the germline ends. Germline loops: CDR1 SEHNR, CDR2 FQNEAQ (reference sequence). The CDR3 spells CASTQVGTSYEQYF. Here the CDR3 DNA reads TGTGCCAGCACTCAGGTAGGGACCTCCTACGAGCAGTACTTC.

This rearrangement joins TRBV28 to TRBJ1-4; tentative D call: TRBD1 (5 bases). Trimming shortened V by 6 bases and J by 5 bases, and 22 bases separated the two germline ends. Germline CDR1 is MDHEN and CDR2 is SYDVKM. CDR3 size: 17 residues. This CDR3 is CASRRRAFRGENEKLFF. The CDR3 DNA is TGTGCCAGCAGACGGCGGGCTTTTAGGGGAGAGAATGAAAAACTGTTTTTT.

The CDR3 loop is CASSLGTTFPEQYF. CDR3 coding DNA: TGTGCCAGCAGCTTAGGGACGACTTTCCCCGAGCAGTACTTC. The V and J genes are TRBV7-2 and TRBJ2-7; D gene ambiguous. Germline V gives CDR1 SGHTA, CDR2 FQGNSA. This CDR3 contains 14 residues. Trimming removed 1 base from V and 6 bases from J, with 13 bases in between.

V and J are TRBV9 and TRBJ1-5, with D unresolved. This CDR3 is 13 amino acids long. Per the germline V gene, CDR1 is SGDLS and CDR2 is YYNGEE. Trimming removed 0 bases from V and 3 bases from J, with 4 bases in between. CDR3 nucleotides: TGTGCCAGCAGCGTAGAACCCAATCAGCCCCAGCATTTT. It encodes CASSVEPNQPQHF.

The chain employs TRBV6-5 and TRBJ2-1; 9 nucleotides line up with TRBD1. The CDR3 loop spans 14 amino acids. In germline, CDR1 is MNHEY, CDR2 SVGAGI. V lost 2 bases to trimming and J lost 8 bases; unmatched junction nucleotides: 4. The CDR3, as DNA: TGTGCCAGCAGTTACGACACAGGGGGCTATGAGCAGTTCTTC. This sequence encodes CASSYDTGGYEQFF.

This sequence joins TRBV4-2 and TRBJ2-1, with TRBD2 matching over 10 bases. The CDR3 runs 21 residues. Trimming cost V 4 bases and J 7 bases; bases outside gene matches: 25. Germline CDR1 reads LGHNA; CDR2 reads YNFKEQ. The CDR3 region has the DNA TGTGCCAGCAGCCTTTCGACAGGGCGGGAAGCTAGCGGGAGCTATTGGAATGAGCAGTTCTTC. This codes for CASSLSTGREASGSYWNEQFF.